This T cell receptor beta chain was identified in a study of blood T cell repertoires in COVID-19. Germline V gene lookup returns CDR1 KGHSH and CDR2 LQKENI. The junction had 11 bases not matched to a gene; V was cut back by 4 bases and J by 7 bases. The CDR3 has 16 amino acids. Participants were aged about 18 to 90 years, lived in roughly 23 US areas, and enrolled virtually. The method was immunoSEQ multiplex PCR; TCRdb's version includes in-frame clones alone and lacks a portion of them. Of some 290,000 clones listed, 90% to 95% are singletons. The TCR originated in a woman younger than 45 who had been exposed to COVID-19. The rearrangement joins TRBV18 to TRBJ1-5, with 9 nucleotides matching TRBD1. The sequenced sample was PBMCs or T cells enriched from blood (not recorded which). DNA for the CDR3: TGTGCCAGCTCACACGGAGTGGGACAGGGTGGCCAGCCCCAGCATTTT. It translates to CASSHGVGQGGQPQHF.